The 20 T cell receptor beta chains in this list originate from one sample, sequenced in a study of beta chain features in type 1 diabetes. General observations from the study: Among patients with Type 1 diabetes, TCRB CDR3s were moderately but significantly shorter in every one of the four CD4+ subsets.

Expressed TCRB transcripts were sequenced because the entire RNA isolate underwent reverse transcription. Only in-frame clones appear in the TCRdb table, and some are missing; sequencing was by immunoSEQ multiplex PCR. The sample lists 200,000 to 300,000 clones, roughly 20% occurring once. No antigen has been identified for these receptors. Sample: naive CD4+ T cells from blood. These receptors were collected from a woman aged 40 to 50 with type 1 diabetes.

The chain links TRBV5-4 to TRBJ1-2; D is undetermined. Germline V CDR1 and CDR2: SGHNT, YYREEE (reference sequence). Deletions cut 4 bases from V and 1 base from J, with 11 bases between. The CDR3 extends over 14 amino acids. DNA for the CDR3: TGTGCCAGCAGCCCACTACTGGTTAACTATGGCTACACCTTC. It encodes CASSPLLVNYGYTF.

The V and J genes are TRBV4-2 and TRBJ2-5; the D gene is possibly TRBD1 (6 bases). V lost 0 bases and J 3 bases, leaving 11 bases between the germline ends. CDR1 and CDR2 (germline): LGHNA, YNFKEQ. This CDR3 has 15 residues. CDR3 sequence: CASSQDRWTEETQYF. The CDR3 nucleotides read TGTGCCAGCAGCCAAGATAGATGGACAGAAGAGACCCAGTACTTC.

The rearrangement uses TRBV6-6 and TRBJ2-2; no firm D call. The CDR3 spans 12 residues. Trimming removed 7 bases at V and 5 bases at J, with 8 bases between. Germline V CDR1 and CDR2: MNHNY, SVGAGI (reference sequence). The CDR3 reads CASTSGTGELFF. In DNA, the CDR3 is TGTGCCAGCACCTCCGGGACCGGGGAGCTGTTTTTT.

This clone appeared a few times. J is TRBJ2-7 and V is TRBV29-1, with 7 bases identical to TRBD1. The ends lost 7 bases at V and 6 bases at J; junction bases unmatched: 15. The CDR3 consists of 14 residues. In germline, CDR1 is SQVTM, CDR2 ANQGSEA. DNA for the CDR3: TGCAGCGGAACTACGACAGGGTGGGCCTCCGAGCAGTACTTC. Protein: CSGTTTGWASEQYF.

This clone was counted between two and nine times. One end of the junction does not line up with germline, which may come from a read error. The chain employs TRBV5-1 and TRBJ2-7; possible D gene TRBD1, 5 bases. Germline CDR1 reads SGHRS; CDR2 reads YFSETQ. CDR3 length: 13 residues. The CDR3 loop is CASSLAGQDEQYF. The CDR3 nucleotides are TGCGCCAGCAGTTTGGCAGGGCAGGACGAGCAGTACTTC.

The chain links TRBV5-4 to TRBJ2-1, with 11 bases lining up with TRBD2. CDR3 length: 15 amino acids. Unmatched junction bases numbered 5, after V lost 4 bases and J lost 5 bases. CDR1 SGHNT and CDR2 YYREEE come from the germline V gene (reference sequence). CDR3 DNA: TGTGCCAGCAGCCCGGGACTAGCGGCCCACAATGAGCAGTTCTTC. Translating gives CASSPGLAAHNEQFF.

In its sample, this clone was seen a few times. This chain uses TRBV9 with TRBJ1-2; D gene unclear. Looked up from germline, CDR1 is SGDLS and CDR2 is YYNGEE. The CDR3 runs to 15 residues. V was clipped by 1 base and J by 4 bases, with 14 bases between them. CDR3 in DNA: TGTGCCAGCAGCGTATCTCCTCCAGACATCTATGGCTACACCTTC. Its translation: CASSVSPPDIYGYTF.

J is TRBJ2-7 and V is TRBV29-1; 10 bases line up with TRBD1. The CDR3 spans 14 residues. Germline CDR1 and CDR2: SQVTM and ANQGSEA. J gave up 4 bases and V 1 base, and 4 bases lay outside the gene matches. The CDR3 reads CSVEGGQGFYEQYF. DNA for the CDR3: TGCAGCGTTGAAGGGGGACAGGGGTTTTACGAGCAGTACTTC.

This clone was picked up a small number of times. The genes are TRBV19 and TRBJ2-6; D is possibly TRBD1 (5 bases). The germline V gene encodes CDR1 LNHDA and CDR2 SQIVND (reference sequence). V was clipped by 4 bases and J by 0 bases, with 16 bases between them. CDR3 length: 18 amino acids. The CDR3 is CASSRGDGSYSGANVLTF. CDR3 in DNA: TGTGCCAGTAGTAGGGGCGACGGTTCGTACTCTGGGGCCAACGTCCTGACTTTC.

In its sample, this clone was seen a few times. The J gene is TRBJ2-1, the V gene TRBV4-3; possibly TRBD1 for D (5 bases). The V gene's germline CDR1 is LGHNA and CDR2 YSLEER. Trimming took off 0 bases at V and 0 bases at J, with 15 bases between the two ends. The CDR3 length is 18 residues. The CDR3 DNA follows: TGCGCCAGCAGCCAAGAACTTGTATGGGGCCGCTCCTACAATGAGCAGTTCTTC. Its protein product is CASSQELVWGRSYNEQFF.

This chain connects TRBV27 to TRBJ1-5; maybe TRBD1 (6 bases). V lost 6 bases, J lost 7 bases, and 19 bases lay in between. Germline assignment: CDR1 MNHEY and CDR2 SMNVEV (reference sequence). The length of the CDR3 is 15 residues. In nucleotides, the CDR3 is TGTGCCAGCAGACTCACAGGGACTAGAGGGCAGCCCCAGCATTTT. The encoded protein is CASRLTGTRGQPQHF.

The chain uses TRBV4-2 and TRBJ2-3, with 10 bases identical to TRBD2. CDR3 length: 17 residues. The junction had 7 bases not matched to a gene; V was cut back by 1 base and J by 3 bases. Germline CDR1 and CDR2: LGHNA and YNFKEQ. CDR3 in DNA: TGTGCCAGCAGCCAAGGCAAGCGGGGGGGCTCTACAGATACGCAGTATTTT. Amino acids: CASSQGKRGGSTDTQYF.

There are a few counts of this clone. V usage is TRBV7-3 and J usage is TRBJ2-5; weak D call: TRBD2 (6 bases). Germline assignment: CDR1 SGHTA and CDR2 FQGTGA. With 3 bases removed from V and 5 bases from J, the gap between germline ends came to 16 bases. The CDR3 runs to 15 residues. The CDR3 sequence: CASSFTGTSGETQYF. CDR3 DNA: TGTGCCAGCAGCTTTACCGGGACTTCCGGGGAGACCCAGTACTTC.

The chain joins TRBV29-1 to TRBJ2-1; 9 nucleotides align to TRBD1. The junction had 4 bases not matched to a gene; V was cut back by 5 bases and J by 2 bases. CDR1 SQVTM and CDR2 ANQGSEA come from the germline V gene. The CDR3 is 14 residues long. The CDR3 here is CSVQDRGPYNEQFF. The CDR3 bases are TGCAGCGTTCAGGACAGGGGACCCTACAATGAGCAGTTCTTC.

The chain uses TRBV9 and TRBJ1-2; 8 bases match TRBD1. Germline CDR1 SGDLS, CDR2 YYNGEE. The CDR3 runs to 16 residues. J gave up 0 bases and V 3 bases, and 7 bases lay outside the gene matches. DNA of the CDR3: TGTGCCAGCAGCGCACGGACAGGGCTTACTAACTATGGCTACACCTTC. Translation gives CASSARTGLTNYGYTF.

This clone was seen a handful of times. The chain recombines TRBV28 with TRBJ2-5, with a possible D match to TRBD1 (6 bases). The CDR3 covers 12 residues. Trimming removed 6 bases at V and 5 bases at J, with 10 bases between. Germline CDR1 MDHEN, CDR2 SYDVKM. In DNA form, the CDR3 reads TGTGCCAGCAGGGGGGCCTGGGAGACCCAGTACTTC. Its protein is CASRGAWETQYF.

The rearrangement joins TRBV30 to TRBJ2-5; D may be TRBD2 (7 bases). The CDR3 has 14 residues. V dropped 1 base and J dropped 1 base, with 10 bases sitting between them. Germline-derived CDR1 and CDR2 are GTSNPN and SVGIG (reference sequence). CDR3 nucleotide sequence: TGTGCCTGGAGTGCGGGGGGCGGCCAAGAGACCCAGTACTTC. Translated: CAWSAGGGQETQYF.

This chain joins TRBV25-1 and TRBJ1-2, with TRBD1 matching over 8 bases. Germline V gene data show CDR1 as MGHDK and CDR2 as SYGVNS. The trim removed 2 bases at V and 8 bases at J, leaving 4 bases unmatched. The CDR3 runs 13 residues. The CDR3 loop is CASSEQGTGGYTF. The DNA for the CDR3 is TGTGCCAGCAGTGAACAGGGGACAGGAGGCTACACCTTC.

The chain combines TRBV2 with TRBJ2-2, with 7 bases aligning to TRBD1. This CDR3 is built from 16 residues. J gave up 4 bases and V 4 bases, and 9 bases lay outside the gene matches. The germline gives CDR1 SNHLY, CDR2 FYNNEI. This chain's CDR3 is CASSVGAGGFTGELFF. The CDR3 DNA is TGTGCCAGCAGTGTGGGCGCAGGGGGATTCACCGGGGAGCTGTTTTTT.

The rearrangement joins TRBV19 to TRBJ2-1; maybe TRBD1 (5 bases). V lost 7 bases and J 4 bases, leaving 14 bases between the germline ends. The CDR3 is 14 amino acids. Per the germline V gene, CDR1 is LNHDA and CDR2 is SQIVND (reference sequence). Here the CDR3 reads CASTPGREYNEQFF. The CDR3 region has the DNA TGTGCCAGTACCCCGGGCAGGGAATACAATGAGCAGTTCTTC.